This paragraph reports one TCR beta chain. CDR3 length: 17 amino acids. Trimming stripped 6 bases from V and 8 bases from J, with 27 bases between. Per germline, CDR1 MNHEY and CDR2 SMNVEV (reference sequence). Libraries were prepared by immunoSEQ multiplex PCR; TCRdb keeps only in-frame clonotypes and omits some of them. The table has 50,000 to 70,000 clones, approximately 81% seen once. This specimen belongs to a study of OX40 agonist ivuxolimab in advanced cancers. Study-level information: Clinicians treated patients with ivuxolimab, an agonistic anti-OX40 (CD134) antibody. Every 2 weeks, patients received ivuxolimab intravenously, dosed at 0.01 to 10 mg/kg.

On cycle 4 day 1 and cycle 7 day 1, as well as at baseline, blood was sampled. This material consisted of CD4+ or CD8+ T cells sorted from blood, taken in a trial of the OX40 agonist ivuxolimab. This clonotype originated in an adult with an advanced solid tumor such as melanoma, head and neck, liver or kidney cancer. The gene calls are TRBV27 and TRBJ2-3, with D tentatively TRBD2 (6 bases). The DNA for the CDR3 is TGTGCCAGCAGCCCCTCCCGGGACTCCCTTTTCGAAGGTACGCAGTATTTT. Translation: CASSPSRDSLFEGTQYF.